This entry is about one TCR beta chain. Its target is unknown. The data were obtained in a study of cytomegalovirus exposure and HLA in healthy donors. Overall study findings and caveats: Specific recognition of CMV antigens was confirmed in vitro for three chains (all CMV-associated). Subsequent analysis revealed that first-cohort TCR clusters tended to co-occur in the approximately 120 validation repertoires. Researchers catalogued some 160 TCR beta chains as cytomegalovirus-associated. Most TCR sequences showed up rarely, but some public TCRs showed up in many donors.

The CDR3 spans 14 residues. Trimming removed 11 bases at V and 1 base at J, with 16 bases between. Per germline, CDR1 LGHNA and CDR2 YSLEER. Method: immunoSEQ multiplex PCR; TCRdb's copy keeps in-frame clones and lacks some. The data show under 75,000 clones, 90% to 96% seen once. The chain employs TRBV4-3 and TRBJ2-3, with D maybe TRBD1 (6 bases). The TCR was taken from a woman aged 18-29 years in good health and CMV-seronegative. The sample was PBMCs. CDR3 DNA: TGCGCCCCCCCCCGGGACAACCGCACAGATACGCAGTATTTT. Amino acids: CAPPRDNRTDTQYF.